The 9 T cell receptor beta chains reported below all come from one sample, sequenced in a study of patients and donors after allogeneic stem cell transplantation. TCRdb reanalysed the RT-PCR reads using MiXCR and keeps one entry per CDR3 protein. In the table there are roughly 940,000 distinct CDR3 sequences, roughly 18% of which are singletons. Sequencing input: blood, either unsorted or a sorted T cell fraction (not recorded which). All receptors come from a human donor who was either an allogeneic HSCT recipient or a stem cell or donor lymphocyte infusion donor (not recorded which). It is not recorded whose cells these are; they may come from a transplant donor.

The chain has TRBV4-3 and TRBJ2-2, with 8 positions matching TRBD2. The CDR3 sequence is 17 residues long. In germline, CDR1 is LGHNA, CDR2 YSLEER. With V trimmed by 0 bases and J by 4 bases, 7 bases remained unmatched. The CDR3 nucleotides are TGCGCCAGCAGCCAAGATCTCCGGGGGGGCCGCACCGGGGAGCTGTTTTTT. Amino acid sequence: CASSQDLRGGRTGELFF.

A few counts support this clonotype. The V and J genes are TRBV6-6 and TRBJ2-1; 8 bases fit TRBD1. V shed 5 bases and J 10 bases; nucleotides not matched to a gene: 1. The length of the CDR3 is 11 residues. Germline CDR1 and CDR2: MNHNY and SVGAGI (reference sequence). CDR3 sequence reads: CASSTGGEQFF. DNA for the CDR3: TGTGCCAGCAGTACAGGGGGAGAGCAGTTCTTC.

The chain is built from TRBV7-2 and TRBJ1-5; no clear D. V was shortened by 1 base and J by 5 bases, with 12 bases between the two germline ends. CDR1 SGHTA and CDR2 FQGNSA come from the germline V gene. This CDR3 is 15 amino acids long. CDR3 DNA sequence: TGTGCCAGCAGCTTAGAGTTCAGGTGGTATCAGCCCCAGCATTTT. Its protein product is CASSLEFRWYQPQHF.

The J gene is TRBJ2-1, the V gene TRBV20-1, with a weak D call TRBD2 (6 bases). The CDR3 is 13 amino acids. CDR1 and CDR2 (germline): DFQATT, SNEGSKA (reference sequence). The CDR3 nucleotides are TGCAGGGCCGTTGGAGGGAGTATGAATGAGCAGTTCTTC. Translation: CRAVGGSMNEQFF.

This clonotype was counted only a few times. J is TRBJ1-2 and V is TRBV12-3 or TRBV12-4; D perhaps matches TRBD1 (6 bases). V was clipped by 3 bases and J by 6 bases, with 14 bases between them. This CDR3 has 14 residues. The CDR3 sequence: CASSFEQGINGYTF. CDR3 DNA sequence: TGTGCCAGCAGTTTCGAGCAGGGGATCAATGGCTACACCTTC.

This clonotype was counted many times. The chain links TRBV20-1 to TRBJ1-2; D remains ambiguous. The CDR3 extends over 11 amino acids. Germline loops: CDR1 DFQATT, CDR2 SNEGSKA (reference sequence). V was pared by 7 bases and J by 4 bases, with 10 bases between. This CDR3 is CSGVWGYGYTF. DNA for the CDR3: TGCAGTGGGGTCTGGGGCTATGGCTACACCTTC.

This clonotype has just a few counts. This rearrangement joins TRBV25-1 to TRBJ2-1; tentatively, D is TRBD2 (6 bases). The CDR3 consists of 16 residues. In germline, CDR1 is MGHDK, CDR2 SYGVNS. Trimming cost V 5 bases and J 4 bases, with 18 bases left between them. The CDR3 coding sequence is TGTGCCAGCAGTTCCTCCCGGCGGGGTGGGTACAATGAGCAGTTCTTC. Translated, it gives CASSSSRRGGYNEQFF.

This clonotype has just a few counts. The rearrangement joins TRBV9 to TRBJ2-4; D possibly corresponds to TRBD1 (5 bases). CDR1 SGDLS and CDR2 YYNGEE come from the germline V gene. The V end lost 5 bases, the J end lost 0 bases, and 12 bases lay between the germline ends. The CDR3 is 15 residues long. CDR3 protein: CASRDRALAKNIQYF. CDR3 nucleotides: TGTGCCAGCAGAGACAGAGCTCTAGCCAAAAACATTCAGTACTTC. The full variable domain, completed using reference TRBV9 and TRBJ2-4, is DSGVTQTPKHLITATGQRVTLRCSPRSGDLSVYWYQQSLDQGLQFLIQYYNGEERAKGNILERFSAQQFPDLHSELNLSSLELGDSALYFCASRDRALAKNIQYFGAGTRLSVL.

The rearrangement links TRBV7-2 to TRBJ1-2, with a weak D call TRBD1 (6 bases). V was clipped by 5 bases and J by 5 bases, with 15 bases between them. Germline V CDR1 and CDR2: SGHTA, FQGNSA. This CDR3 contains 14 residues. CDR3 bases: TGTGCCAGCAGCCCCCAGGACAGCCCTTATGGCTACACCTTC. This encodes CASSPQDSPYGYTF.